This entry lists 11 T cell receptor beta chains sequenced from one sample in a study of T cells in localized non-small cell lung cancer. Measured with immunoSEQ multiplex PCR; TCRdb has only the in-frame clones, and not every one. The sample shows tens of thousands of clones, approximately 86% of them seen only once. This specimen consisted of peripheral blood, obtained before any cancer treatment. Every receptor here comes from a man aged 40 to 69 with stage I squamous cell lung carcinoma.

V is TRBV28 and J is TRBJ1-1, with D possibly matching TRBD1 (6 bases). The CDR3 is 15 amino acids. CDR1 and CDR2 (germline): MDHEN, SYDVKM. Deletions cut 3 bases from V and 0 bases from J, with 11 bases between. CDR3 loop: CASSFGGQMNTEAFF. In nucleotides, the CDR3 is TGTGCCAGCAGTTTTGGGGGGCAGATGAACACTGAAGCTTTCTTT.

This clone was seen a few times. This chain joins TRBV2 and TRBJ1-3; D is perhaps TRBD1 (6 bases). Germline lookup yields CDR1 SNHLY and CDR2 FYNNEI. V was shortened by 7 bases and J by 0 bases, with 16 bases between the two germline ends. The CDR3 consists of 16 residues. Here the CDR3 DNA reads TGTGCCAGCACTAGGACAGTCAGTCCCTCTGGAAACACCATATATTTT. This gives the protein CASTRTVSPSGNTIYF.

The chain recombines TRBV10-3 with TRBJ1-2, with TRBD1 matching over 8 bases. Germline V lookup: CDR1 ENHRY, CDR2 SYGVKD. The V segment lost 3 bases and the J segment 5 bases; nucleotides outside the gene matches: 5. The CDR3 has 14 residues. The CDR3 loop is CAISEQGGPYGYTF. CDR3 DNA: TGTGCCATCAGTGAACAGGGGGGTCCTTATGGCTACACCTTC.

This clone has a single count. The rearrangement links TRBV9 to TRBJ1-1; tentative D call: TRBD1 (6 bases). The V and J ends lost 0 bases and 2 bases respectively, with 14 bases between them. Germline CDR1 is SGDLS and CDR2 is YYNGEE. This CDR3 has 16 residues. The CDR3 sequence: CASSVDLGARNTEAFF. As DNA, the CDR3 is TGTGCCAGCAGCGTAGATCTGGGGGCGAGAAACACTGAAGCTTTCTTT.

This chain's CDR3 is CASSLPTTGTLSLLYGYTF. CDR3 bases: TGTGCCAGCAGTTTACCCACGACAGGGACCCTTTCCCTTCTCTATGGCTACACCTTC. The chain is built from TRBV28 and TRBJ1-2; 7 bases fit TRBD1. The CDR3 totals 19 residues. V shed 2 bases and J 4 bases; nucleotides not matched to a gene: 19. Germline CDR1 and CDR2: MDHEN and SYDVKM.

The table lists this clone with a count of one. The V call is TRBV7-9, the J call TRBJ2-7; a weak D match, TRBD2 (7 bases). CDR3 length equals 13 residues. Germline lookup yields CDR1 SEHNR and CDR2 FQNEAQ (reference sequence). V dropped 3 bases and J dropped 7 bases, with 13 bases sitting between them. In DNA form, the CDR3 reads TGTGCCAGCAGCTTCGGGGGGCCGGTTGAGCAGTACTTC. As protein: CASSFGGPVEQYF.

V usage is TRBV18 and J usage is TRBJ2-1, with 8 bases matching TRBD1. V lost 3 bases, J lost 1 base, and 2 bases stayed unmatched. CDR3 length: 15 residues. CDR1 is KGHSH and CDR2 is LQKENI in the germline V gene. CDR3 sequence (DNA): TGTGCCAGCTCACCGGACAGGGTTTCCTACAATGAGCAGTTCTTC. Encoded protein: CASSPDRVSYNEQFF. Full variable domain (rest looked up from reference TRBV18 and TRBJ2-1): NAGVMQNPRHLVRRRGQEARLRCSPMKGHSHVYWYRQLPEEGLKFMVYLQKENIIDESGMPKERFSAEFPKEGPSILRIQQVVRGDSAAYFCASSPDRVSYNEQFFGPGTRLTVL.

V is TRBV7-2 and J is TRBJ2-3, with D possibly matching TRBD2 (6 bases). Deletions cut 1 base from V and 5 bases from J, with 13 bases between. This CDR3 has 15 residues. The germline CDR1 and CDR2 sequences are SGHTA and FQGNSA. The CDR3 here is CASSLVGGWKDTQYF. For the CDR3, the DNA is TGTGCCAGCAGCTTAGTGGGGGGATGGAAAGATACGCAGTATTTT.

The V call is TRBV4-3, the J call TRBJ1-4; a possible D gene is TRBD1 (6 bases). Germline assignment: CDR1 LGHNA and CDR2 YSLEER. Between the trimmed V and J ends, which lost 3 bases and 8 bases, there was a span of 22 bases. There are 17 residues in the CDR3. The CDR3 protein is CASSQTTGNEGGEKLFF. As DNA, the CDR3 is TGCGCCAGCAGCCAGACAACAGGGAATGAGGGCGGCGAAAAACTGTTTTTT.

This chain joins TRBV7-9 and TRBJ2-1; D is unresolved. There are 16 residues in the CDR3. Between the trimmed V and J ends, which lost 5 bases and 0 bases, there was a span of 14 bases. Germline V lookup: CDR1 SEHNR, CDR2 FQNEAQ (reference sequence). As DNA, the CDR3 is TGTGCCAGCAGCCCCCGACTTACGAGCTCCTACAATGAGCAGTTCTTC. Translation: CASSPRLTSSYNEQFF.

V is TRBV5-4 and J is TRBJ1-1, with D possibly being TRBD1 (5 bases). The CDR3 length is 15 residues. The V and J ends lost 4 bases and 1 base respectively, with 14 bases between them. CDR1 and CDR2 from the germline V gene are SGHNT and YYREEE (reference sequence). CDR3 protein: CASSISGAGNTEAFF. In DNA form, the CDR3 reads TGTGCCAGCAGCATCTCCGGGGCGGGGAACACTGAAGCTTTCTTT.